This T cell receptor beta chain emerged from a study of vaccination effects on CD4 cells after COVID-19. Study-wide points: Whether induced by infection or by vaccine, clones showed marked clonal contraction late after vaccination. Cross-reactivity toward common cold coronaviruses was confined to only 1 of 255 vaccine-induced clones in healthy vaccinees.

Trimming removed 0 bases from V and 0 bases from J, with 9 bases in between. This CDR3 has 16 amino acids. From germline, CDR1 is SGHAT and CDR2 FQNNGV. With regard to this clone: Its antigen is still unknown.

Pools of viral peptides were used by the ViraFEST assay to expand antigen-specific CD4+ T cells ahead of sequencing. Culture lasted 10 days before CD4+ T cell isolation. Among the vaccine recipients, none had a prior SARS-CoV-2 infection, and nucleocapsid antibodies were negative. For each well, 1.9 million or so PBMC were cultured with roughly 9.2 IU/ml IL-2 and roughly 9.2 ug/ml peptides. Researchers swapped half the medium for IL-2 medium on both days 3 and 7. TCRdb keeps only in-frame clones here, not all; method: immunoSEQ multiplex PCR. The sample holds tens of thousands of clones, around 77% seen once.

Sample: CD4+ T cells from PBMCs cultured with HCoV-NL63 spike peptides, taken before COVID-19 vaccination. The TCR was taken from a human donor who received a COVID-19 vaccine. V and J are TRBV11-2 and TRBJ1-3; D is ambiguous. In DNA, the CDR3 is TGTGCCAGCAGCTTAGACCTCAGATTCTCTGGAAACACCATATATTTT. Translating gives CASSLDLRFSGNTIYF.